The T cell receptor (beta chain) described here comes from a study of T-cell memory formation after mild COVID-19. CDR3 length: 15 amino acids. V lost 1 base to trimming and J lost 8 bases, with 17 bases between them. Germline V CDR1 and CDR2: KGHSH, LQKENI. This clonotype was recorded a few times. In TCRdb, the 5' RACE reads were re-called with MiXCR into one record per CDR3 protein. The sample consists of 400,000 to 450,000 distinct CDR3 sequences, roughly 18% of them appearing once. The clonotype was recovered from a man between 18 and 35 years old who had mild COVID-19 (a few samples of this study predate the infection). Cell type and time point are not known. Sample: PBMCs or a T cell subset sorted from them (not recorded which). The chain carries TRBV18 and TRBJ1-1; D is perhaps TRBD1 (6 bases). The chain's CDR3 is CASSPRNREGEEAFF. As DNA, the CDR3 is TGTGCCAGCTCACCACGGAACAGGGAGGGGGAGGAAGCTTTCTTT.